These 28 T cell receptor beta chains share one sample of origin, sequenced in a study of T cell clonotyping in hematopoietic cell transplantation. This table comes from immunoSEQ multiplex PCR, and its TCRdb copy is limited to in-frame clones, with some not included. The data show tens of thousands of clones, roughly 94% seen once. Sequencing used peripheral blood mononuclear cells. These receptors all come from a woman in her fifties or sixties in good health. Some clones in this sample may be carry-over from other donors' samples.

V gene TRBV5-4 combines with J gene TRBJ1-3; D unresolved. V lost 3 bases and J lost 2, with 12 bases in between. Germline CDR1 reads SGHNT; CDR2 reads YYREEE (reference sequence). The CDR3 spans 15 residues. CDR3 sequence reads: CASSSPAGPGNTIYF. The DNA of the CDR3 is TGTGCCAGCAGCTCACCGGCTGGACCTGGAAACACCATATATTTT. The whole variable domain, remainder taken from reference TRBV5-4 and TRBJ1-3, is ETGVTQSPTHLIKTRGQQVTLRCSSQSGHNTVSWYQQALGQGPQFIFQYYREEENGRGNFPPRFSGLQFPNYSSELNVNALELDDSALYLCASSSPAGPGNTIYFGEGSWLTVV.

CDR3 loop: CASSFINSPLHF. In DNA, the CDR3 is TGTGCCAGCAGTTTTATCAATTCACCCCTCCACTTT. The chain combines TRBV27 with TRBJ1-6; no firm D call. The germline V gene encodes CDR1 MNHEY and CDR2 SMNVEV (reference sequence). The CDR3 sequence is 12 residues long. V lost 3 bases and J 7 bases, leaving 4 bases between the germline ends.

The rearrangement links TRBV4-3 to TRBJ2-2; D is perhaps TRBD1 or TRBD2 (6 bases each). V lost 4 bases to trimming and J lost 4 bases, with 16 bases between them. Germline CDR1 is LGHNA and CDR2 is YSLEER. This CDR3 contains 16 residues. The CDR3 is CASSPQGGRGTGELFF. The CDR3 DNA reads as TGCGCCAGCAGCCCCCAAGGGGGGAGAGGCACCGGGGAGCTGTTTTTT.

This chain uses TRBV4-2 with TRBJ2-3; D might be TRBD2 (7 bases). V was shortened by 2 bases and J by 5 bases, with 17 bases between the two germline ends. The CDR3 length is 16 residues. Germline loops: CDR1 LGHNA, CDR2 YNFKEQ. The CDR3 loop is CASSQSSWGGVDTQYF. CDR3 DNA: TGTGCCAGCAGCCAAAGCTCCTGGGGGGGCGTAGATACGCAGTATTTT.

The chain combines TRBV7-2 with TRBJ1-1; D remains ambiguous. Germline V gives CDR1 SGHTA, CDR2 FQGNSA. Trimming cost V 5 bases and J 1 base, with 8 bases left between them. The CDR3 extends over 13 amino acids. The CDR3 loop reads CASSPSKNTEAFF. The DNA of the CDR3 is TGTGCCAGCAGCCCTTCGAAGAACACTGAAGCTTTCTTT.

V usage is TRBV28 and J usage is TRBJ2-5; 7 bases align to TRBD2. V lost 5 bases and J lost 4; bases outside the gene matches: 13. The CDR3 extends over 16 amino acids. Germline CDR1 MDHEN, CDR2 SYDVKM. The CDR3 protein is CASSRSQGLVRETQYF. DNA of the CDR3: TGTGCCAGCAGTCGGAGCCAAGGACTAGTCAGAGAGACCCAGTACTTC.

This clone was seen a few times. This chain links TRBV5-1 with TRBJ2-7; 8 nucleotides line up with TRBD1. Germline CDR1 and CDR2: SGHRS and YFSETQ. This CDR3 contains 16 residues. V shed 2 bases and J 2 bases; nucleotides not matched to a gene: 9. The CDR3 region has the DNA TGCGCCAGCAGCTTAGACGGGGCAGGGGGCCCCTACGAGCAGTACTTC. This encodes CASSLDGAGGPYEQYF.

The J gene is TRBJ1-6, the V gene TRBV9; D ambiguous. CDR1 is SGDLS, CDR2 YYNGEE, per germline. Trimming left V 0 bases short and J 7 bases short, with 5 bases between. The CDR3 totals 13 residues. The DNA of the CDR3 is TGTGCCAGCAGCGTAGACGGGAATTCACCCCTCCACTTT. Translation: CASSVDGNSPLHF.

The chain uses TRBV4-1 and TRBJ2-5; 8 nucleotides match TRBD1. CDR1 is MGHRA and CDR2 is YSYEKL in the germline V gene. This CDR3 is 14 amino acids long. V lost 2 bases to trimming and J lost 7 bases; unmatched junction nucleotides: 6. CDR3 nucleotides: TGCGCCAGCAGCCAAATGTTACAGGGGGGGACCCAGTACTTC. Its protein product is CASSQMLQGGTQYF.

The V and J genes are TRBV29-1 and TRBJ1-1; weak D call: TRBD1 (6 bases). The CDR3 has 12 residues. Germline V CDR1 and CDR2: SQVTM, ANQGSEA. V dropped 3 bases and J dropped 7 bases, with 12 bases sitting between them. CDR3 loop: CSVDPRGHEAFF. DNA of the CDR3: TGCAGCGTTGACCCACGGGGGCATGAAGCTTTCTTT.

This chain uses TRBV4-1 with TRBJ1-1; possible D gene TRBD1, 6 bases. V lost 7 bases, J lost 3 bases, and 21 bases lay in between. CDR3 size: 16 residues. CDR1 and CDR2 from the germline V gene are MGHRA and YSYEKL. In DNA, the CDR3 is TGCGCCAGCACCCCCCTGGCAGGGGCGCTGTACACTGAAGCTTTCTTT. Translating gives CASTPLAGALYTEAFF.

The chain combines TRBV6-6 with TRBJ1-5; maybe TRBD1 (5 bases). CDR1 MNHNY and CDR2 SVGAGI come from the germline V gene (reference sequence). This CDR3 spans 14 amino acids. The V end was cut by 2 bases, the J end by 2 bases, with 7 bases between. CDR3 nucleotides: TGTGCCAGCAGTTACGTGGGGGGCAATCAGCCCCAGCATTTT. Amino acids: CASSYVGGNQPQHF.

This clone was detected only once. The chain links TRBV25-1 to TRBJ1-1; TRBD1 agrees at 9 bases. This CDR3 spans 14 amino acids. V lost 7 bases to trimming and J lost 4 bases; unmatched junction nucleotides: 7. Germline loops: CDR1 MGHDK, CDR2 SYGVNS. The CDR3 region has the DNA TGTGCCAGCAAGGGGGACAGGGCGGCCACTGAAGCTTTCTTT. Translated: CASKGDRAATEAFF.

The chain combines TRBV19 with TRBJ1-5, with no clear D. V was trimmed by 5 bases and J by 6 bases, leaving 5 bases between them. The CDR3 is 11 amino acids. In germline, CDR1 is LNHDA, CDR2 SQIVND (reference sequence). CDR3 protein: CASSHGQPQHF. Here the CDR3 DNA reads TGTGCCAGTAGTCACGGTCAGCCCCAGCATTTT.

V and J are TRBV4-3 and TRBJ2-2, with 14 bases fitting TRBD2. This CDR3 spans 19 amino acids. Germline CDR1 reads LGHNA; CDR2 reads YSLEER. V shed 0 bases, J shed 3 bases, and the junction held 6 bases outside the gene matches. CDR3 sequence reads: CASSQEGGLAGADTGELFF. The CDR3 coding sequence is TGCGCCAGCAGCCAAGAAGGGGGACTAGCGGGGGCGGACACCGGGGAGCTGTTTTTT.

The J gene is TRBJ1-5, the V gene TRBV7-8; TRBD1 matches at 8 bases. This CDR3 is 17 amino acids long. Trimming at V came to 5 bases and at J to 7 bases, leaving 16 bases not matched to a gene. Germline V lookup: CDR1 SGHVS, CDR2 FQNEAQ. The CDR3 spells CASSPRAGQGGRQPQHF. Written as DNA, the CDR3 is TGTGCCAGCAGCCCTAGGGCTGGACAGGGAGGTCGGCAGCCCCAGCATTTT.

This chain links TRBV29-1 with TRBJ1-1, with D uncertain. CDR3 length: 12 amino acids. Germline CDR1 and CDR2: SQVTM and ANQGSEA. The V end lost 3 bases, the J end lost 4 bases, and 9 bases lay between the germline ends. CDR3: CSVEKGGTEAFF. The CDR3 DNA reads as TGCAGCGTTGAGAAGGGAGGCACTGAAGCTTTCTTT.

V and J are TRBV6-1 and TRBJ2-1; perhaps TRBD2 as D (7 bases). The germline V and J ends were trimmed by 5 bases and 6 bases, with 20 bases remaining between them. Looked up from germline, CDR1 is MNHNS and CDR2 is SASEGT. The CDR3 length is 16 residues. CDR3 protein: CASSKGEGGRVNEQFF. CDR3 coding DNA: TGTGCCAGCAGTAAAGGCGAGGGGGGGCGAGTCAATGAGCAGTTCTTC.

Concerning this clone: The sample has other DNA sequences that encode this CDR3 too. The chain uses TRBV11-3 and TRBJ2-2, with no clear D. CDR1 and CDR2 from the germline V gene are SGHNT and YENEEA. V was clipped by 3 bases and J by 6 bases, with 5 bases between them. This CDR3 has 12 residues. The CDR3 here is CASSLGSGELFF. As DNA, the CDR3 is TGTGCCAGCAGCTTGGGGTCCGGGGAGCTGTTTTTT.

This clone was counted only a few times. The rearrangement links TRBV5-1 to TRBJ2-5, with TRBD2 identical over 8 bases. There are 15 residues in the CDR3. Germline CDR1 and CDR2: SGHRS and YFSETQ. Germline trimming cut 2 bases from V and 1 base from J; bases unmatched to any gene: 4. CDR3 region: CASSFSGTSQETQYF. CDR3 sequence (DNA): TGCGCCAGCAGCTTTAGCGGGACCTCCCAAGAGACCCAGTACTTC.

The rearrangement joins TRBV9 to TRBJ1-5; D uncertain. V was cut by 3 bases and J by 2 bases, with 12 bases left in between. The CDR3 is 15 amino acids. The germline gives CDR1 SGDLS, CDR2 YYNGEE. CDR3: CASSADPQGNQPQHF. CDR3 nucleotide sequence: TGTGCCAGCAGCGCCGACCCGCAGGGCAATCAGCCCCAGCATTTT.

This sequence joins TRBV7-6 and TRBJ1-1; 7 positions agree with TRBD1. The CDR3 is 15 residues long. The ends lost 1 base at V and 7 bases at J; junction bases unmatched: 9. From germline, CDR1 is SGHVS and CDR2 FNYEAQ. CDR3 DNA sequence: TGTGCCAGCAGCTTAGGTCGATCCAGGGGGATTGAAGCTTTCTTT. Protein product: CASSLGRSRGIEAFF.

The chain employs TRBV7-9 and TRBJ2-1; TRBD2 matches at 9 bases. Germline V gene data show CDR1 as SEHNR and CDR2 as FQNEAQ (reference sequence). CDR3 size: 14 residues. V lost 2 bases and J lost 5; bases outside the gene matches: 1. The CDR3 bases are TGTGCCAGCAGCTTACTAGCGGGGAACAATGAGCAGTTCTTC. This translates into CASSLLAGNNEQFF.

This clone was observed a few times. The V and J genes are TRBV19 and TRBJ1-1; D gene ambiguous. Germline CDR1 is LNHDA and CDR2 is SQIVND (reference sequence). The V gene lost 1 base and the J gene lost 3 bases, with 6 bases spanning the gap. There are 13 residues in the CDR3. Here the CDR3 reads CASSIAGDTEAFF. The DNA of the CDR3 is TGTGCCAGTAGTATAGCCGGGGACACTGAAGCTTTCTTT.

This rearrangement joins TRBV15 to TRBJ1-5; TRBD1 matches 7 bases. The germline V gene encodes CDR1 LNHNV and CDR2 YYDKDF (reference sequence). The CDR3 extends over 14 amino acids. Unmatched junction bases numbered 9, after V lost 6 bases and J lost 7 bases. The CDR3 region has the DNA TGTGCCACCAGTCATGACAGGGCGCGGCAGCCCCAGCATTTT. It encodes CATSHDRARQPQHF.

The V and J genes are TRBV27 and TRBJ1-1, with a weak D call TRBD1 (6 bases). V was cut by 6 bases and J by 6 bases, with 11 bases left in between. Germline V gives CDR1 MNHEY, CDR2 SMNVEV (reference sequence). CDR3 length: 12 residues. The DNA of the CDR3 is TGTGCCAGCAGCACAGGGTTCGCTGAAGCTTTCTTT. Protein sequence: CASSTGFAEAFF.

The chain recombines TRBV6-5 with TRBJ1-2; D not certain. The CDR3 sequence is 14 residues long. V lost 11 bases and J lost 0, with 16 bases in between. Per germline, CDR1 MNHEY and CDR2 SVGAGI. CDR3 protein: CARFLGSANYGYTF. The CDR3 DNA is TGTGCCCGCTTCTTAGGTTCGGCTAACTATGGCTACACCTTC.

The chain combines TRBV5-4 with TRBJ2-7, with 8 positions matching TRBD1. Germline CDR1 reads SGHNT; CDR2 reads YYREEE (reference sequence). CDR3 size: 13 residues. V lost 4 bases and J lost 2; bases outside the gene matches: 2. Written as DNA, the CDR3 is TGTGCCAGCAGCCAGGACAGGGCCTACGAGCAGTACTTC. This sequence encodes CASSQDRAYEQYF.